These 13 T cell receptor beta chains were sequenced from one sample in a study of Ad26.COV2.S vaccination and SARS-CoV-2 variants (dated by TCRdb to 2020 to 2022). The sample's treatment or condition, from its label and the paper: some 20 received Ad26.COV2.S at low or high dose, single or two shots; a few received placebo; per-sample allocation not given. For vaccine and placebo recipients, repertoires were sequenced using samples collected on day 63 after the first injection. Receptor amplification or capture employed the immunoSEQ multiplex PCR assay. In TCRdb, the immuneACCESS table is reduced to in-frame sequences with V and J assigned. These tables do not hold every clone; where another copy was compared, an unresolved V gene accounts for under half, and the others remain unexplained. Present in this sample are fewer than 600,000 clones, roughly nine tenths of which were seen just once. 1.5% to 2% of the sample is in the top ten clones.

The sequencing here drew on peripheral blood, taken in a trial of Ad26.COV2.S vaccine versus placebo. These receptors were taken from a person between 18 and 59 years old who received the Ad26.COV2.S COVID-19 vaccine or a placebo.

V gene TRBV6-5 combines with J gene TRBJ2-1, with a tentative D call TRBD1 (5 bases). The CDR3 length is 15 residues. The ends were cut back, 6 bases at V and 0 bases at J, with 12 bases in the middle. CDR1 is MNHEY, CDR2 SVGAGI, per germline. The CDR3 DNA sequence: TGTGCCAGCAGGAGACAGACACCCTCCTACAATGAGCAGTTCTTC. It translates to CASRRQTPSYNEQFF.

The chain links TRBV20-1 to TRBJ1-3; D is ambiguous. V gave up 3 bases and J gave up 0 bases, with 9 bases separating them. CDR1 is DFQATT and CDR2 is SNEGSKA in the germline V gene (reference sequence). This CDR3 is 14 amino acids long. The CDR3 coding sequence is TGCAGTGCTAGTGAGCGTTCCTCTGGAAACACCATATATTTT. It specifies CSASERSSGNTIYF.

V gene TRBV9 combines with J gene TRBJ2-1, with D unclear. The V end was cut by 2 bases, the J end by 6 bases, with 3 bases between. CDR1 and CDR2 (germline): SGDLS, YYNGEE. The CDR3 is 11 residues long. This chain's CDR3 is CASSVSNEQFF. DNA for the CDR3: TGTGCCAGCAGCGTCAGCAATGAGCAGTTCTTC.

The CDR3 reads CASSQELAVYNEQFF. As DNA, the CDR3 is TGTGCCAGCAGCCAAGAACTAGCGGTCTACAATGAGCAGTTCTTC. The rearrangement joins TRBV3-1 (or the pseudogene TRBV3-2) to TRBJ2-1; 8 bases line up with TRBD2. Germline lookup yields CDR1 LGHDT and CDR2 YNNKEL (reference sequence). The V segment lost 0 bases and the J segment 3 bases; nucleotides outside the gene matches: 1. The CDR3 spans 15 residues.

This chain links TRBV15 with TRBJ1-3; unclear D gene. V lost 1 base and J lost 11, with 12 bases in between. Germline assignment: CDR1 LNHNV and CDR2 YYDKDF (reference sequence). The CDR3 runs 13 residues. CDR3 loop: CATSRGQAGSIYF. CDR3 DNA: TGTGCCACCAGCAGAGGACAAGCCGGATCCATATATTTT.

The chain carries TRBV7-9 and TRBJ1-6, with D possibly TRBD1 on 6 matching bases. V was pared by 4 bases and J by 7 bases, with 14 bases between. Germline V gene data show CDR1 as SEHNR and CDR2 as FQNEAQ (reference sequence). The CDR3 sequence is 15 residues long. CDR3 DNA sequence: TGTGCCAGCAGCTCCCGGGACACCCCGAATTCACCCCTCCACTTT. Translating gives CASSSRDTPNSPLHF.

This clone was found once. The V gene is TRBV27, the J gene TRBJ1-5; D unresolved. V was trimmed by 6 bases and J by 7 bases, leaving 22 bases between them. The V gene's germline CDR1 is MNHEY and CDR2 SMNVEV (reference sequence). CDR3 length: 16 amino acids. For the CDR3, the DNA is TGTGCCAGCAGCCCGAGCCGGGCCGGAGTAAACCAGCCCCAGCATTTT. Translating gives CASSPSRAGVNQPQHF.

CDR3 region: CASSQAGLAGVGETQYF. The CDR3 DNA sequence: TGTGCCAGCAGCCAGGCCGGACTAGCGGGAGTTGGAGAGACCCAGTACTTC. The gene calls are TRBV4-2 and TRBJ2-5, with 13 nucleotides matching TRBD2. The CDR3 sequence is 17 residues long. CDR1 LGHNA and CDR2 YNFKEQ come from the germline V gene. V trimming: 3 bases; J trimming: 4 bases; junction bases outside the gene matches: 8.

This clone was detected only once. The chain is built from TRBV4-2 and TRBJ2-5; TRBD1 matches at 9 bases. Germline V gene lookup returns CDR1 LGHNA and CDR2 YNFKEQ. V shed 3 bases, J shed 2 bases, and the junction held 4 bases outside the gene matches. The CDR3 is 15 amino acids. The CDR3 reads CASSQGGQGQETQYF. CDR3 coding DNA: TGTGCCAGCAGCCAGGGGGGACAGGGACAAGAGACCCAGTACTTC.

The chain recombines TRBV12-2 with TRBJ2-7. TRBV12-2 is shown as a pseudogene. The CDR3 spans 16 residues. Written as DNA, the CDR3 is TGTGCAAGTCGCTTAGAGCAAGGGACCCCGAGCTACGAGCAGTACTTC. Translating it yields CASRLEQGTPSYEQYF.

This chain links TRBV5-4 with TRBJ2-5, with D possibly TRBD2 on 6 matching bases. The CDR3 sequence is 16 residues long. Germline-derived CDR1 and CDR2 are SGHNT and YYREEE (reference sequence). Between the trimmed V and J ends, which lost 0 bases and 5 bases, there was a span of 17 bases. CDR3 bases: TGTGCCAGCAGCTTGGCCGGCGGGGCCGGTGGGGAGACCCAGTACTTC. As protein: CASSLAGGAGGETQYF.

The table lists this clone with a count of one. The CDR3 nucleotides read TGCGCCAGCAGCTGGGCCTCTTCCCGGACATACTACGAGCAGTACTTC. It specifies CASSWASSRTYYEQYF. The chain employs TRBV5-1 and TRBJ2-7; TRBD1 might be the D (5 bases). This CDR3 comprises 16 residues. Germline lookup yields CDR1 SGHRS and CDR2 YFSETQ. V lost 3 bases and J lost 3, with 19 bases in between.

The gene calls are TRBV7-6 and TRBJ1-6; D not resolved. The CDR3 is 15 amino acids. The germline V and J ends were trimmed by 0 bases and 2 bases, with 5 bases remaining between them. CDR1 is SGHVS and CDR2 is FNYEAQ in the germline V gene. The CDR3: CASSLAGTYNSPLHF. The CDR3 coding sequence is TGTGCCAGCAGCTTAGCTGGGACCTATAATTCACCCCTCCACTTT. The full variable domain, rest sourced from reference TRBV7-6 and TRBJ1-6, is GAGVSQSPRYKVTKRGQDVALRCDPISGHVSLYWYRQALGQGPEFLTYFNYEAQQDKSGLPNDRFSAERPEGSISTLTIQRTEQRDSAMYRCASSLAGTYNSPLHFGNGTRLTVT.